Reported below is one TCR beta chain. The antigen remains undetermined. These data are taken from a study of vaccination and CD4 T cells after COVID-19. About the study: Cultures acting as controls obtained a CEFX pool, an HIV-1 Nef pool, or no peptide.

Treatment given: roughly 10-day PBMC culture with coronavirus spike peptide pools or control peptides (ViraFEST assay). Nucleocapsid antibodies tested negative before and after vaccination in healthy vaccine recipients, excluding prior SARS-CoV-2 infection. Roughly 2 million PBMCs per well were cultured with around 10 IU/ml IL-2 and 10 ug/ml peptide pools. Negative selection was the method that isolated CD4+ T cells after around 10 days of culture. CDR1 SGHTA and CDR2 FQGNSA come from the germline V gene. Trimming took 1 base from V and 5 from J, leaving 11 bases between them. CDR3 size: 14 residues. Oncomine TCR Beta short-read sequencing was applied to DNA from cultured CD4+ T cells. A single record per CDR3 protein comes from TCRdb applying MiXCR to the PCR reads. The sample yields about 20,000 distinct CDR3 sequences, over 60% seen once.

The TCR originated in a human donor who received a COVID-19 vaccine. The sample in question was CD4+ T cells from blood, cultured in vitro, obtained after SARS-CoV-2 vaccination. The rearrangement joins TRBV7-2 to TRBJ2-5; TRBD1 or TRBD2 may be the D gene (5 bases each). CDR3 residues: CASSLGLREETQYF. Here the CDR3 DNA reads TGTGCCAGCAGCTTAGGACTCAGGGAGGAGACCCAGTACTTC.